One sample yielded the 20 T cell receptor beta chains listed below, sequenced in a study of cytomegalovirus exposure and HLA in healthy donors. Use of 60 Vbeta and 13 Jbeta primers characterized the PCR. Data came from immunoSEQ multiplex PCR; TCRdb stores just in-frame clones and leaves some out. The data show 200,000 to 300,000 clones, almost 85% seen once. Sequencing input: PBMCs. All receptors derive from a woman aged 40 to 50 in good health and CMV-seropositive.

This sequence joins TRBV9 and TRBJ2-1; the match to TRBD1 covers 7 bases. CDR3 size: 14 residues. J lost 4 bases, V lost 2 bases, and 3 bases had no gene match. Germline-derived CDR1 and CDR2 are SGDLS and YYNGEE. As DNA, the CDR3 is TGTGCCAGCAGCGTCGAGGGACAGTACAATGAGCAGTTCTTC. Translation: CASSVEGQYNEQFF.

This clone was recorded only once. The rearrangement joins TRBV19 to TRBJ2-1; 13 positions match TRBD2. Germline loops: CDR1 LNHDA, CDR2 SQIVND (reference sequence). This CDR3 has 16 amino acids. Germline trimming cut 1 base from V and 7 bases from J; bases unmatched to any gene: 4. The CDR3 coding sequence is TGTGCCAGTAGTATAGGACTAGCGGGAGGTAGGAATGAGCAGTTCTTC. Amino acid sequence: CASSIGLAGGRNEQFF. The full variable domain, with the rest looked up from reference TRBV19 and TRBJ2-1, is DGGITQSPKYLFRKEGQNVTLSCEQNLNHDAMYWYRQDPGQGLRLIYYSQIVNDFQKGDIAEGYSVSREKKESFPLTVTSAQKNPTAFYLCASSIGLAGGRNEQFFGPGTRLTVL.

This clone has more than one count but fewer than ten. The chain has TRBV30 and TRBJ1-2, with D tentatively TRBD1 (5 bases). The germline V and J ends were trimmed by 5 bases and 5 bases, with 18 bases remaining between them. The germline V gene encodes CDR1 GTSNPN and CDR2 SVGIG (reference sequence). CDR3 length: 14 residues. In DNA form, the CDR3 reads TGTGCCTGGGGGGTCGGTACAGGCAAGTATGGCTACACCTTC. This gives the protein CAWGVGTGKYGYTF.

The rearrangement uses TRBV28 and TRBJ2-3, with 12 bases identical to TRBD2. J lost 7 bases, V lost 2 bases, and 7 bases had no gene match. The CDR3 contains 16 residues. The germline V gene has CDR1 MDHEN and CDR2 SYDVKM. The CDR3 DNA sequence: TGTGCCAGCAGTTTAAGGGCTAGCGGGAGGGTAAATACGCAGTATTTT. The encoded protein is CASSLRASGRVNTQYF. The full variable domain, its missing parts supplied by reference TRBV28 and TRBJ2-3, is DVKVTQSSRYLVKRTGEKVFLECVQDMDHENMFWYRQDPGLGLRLIYFSYDVKMKEKGDIPEGYSVSREKKERFSLILESASTNQTSMYLCASSLRASGRVNTQYFGPGTRLTVL.

The genes are TRBV27 and TRBJ2-2; the match to TRBD1 covers 7 bases. Trimming cost V 5 bases and J 3 bases; bases outside gene matches: 12. Germline V gene data show CDR1 as MNHEY and CDR2 as SMNVEV (reference sequence). The CDR3 is 17 amino acids. The CDR3 nucleotides are TGTGCCAGCAGTCCGCGACAGGGCTCGGCGGACACCGGGGAGCTGTTTTTT. Translated: CASSPRQGSADTGELFF.

This clone appeared once. V gene TRBV7-9 combines with J gene TRBJ2-1, with 10 bases aligning to TRBD2. The trim removed 4 bases at V and 4 bases at J, leaving 4 bases unmatched. CDR1 and CDR2 (germline): SEHNR, FQNEAQ (reference sequence). The CDR3 has 15 amino acids. The chain's CDR3 is CASSSSSGSYNEQFF. The DNA of the CDR3 is TGTGCCAGCAGCTCATCTAGCGGGAGTTACAATGAGCAGTTCTTC. Supplemented by reference TRBV7-9 and TRBJ2-1, the full variable domain reads DTGVSQNPRHKITKRGQNVTFRCDPISEHNRLYWYRQTLGQGPEFLTYFQNEAQLEKSRLLSDRFSAERPKGSFSTLEIQRTEQGDSAMYLCASSSSSGSYNEQFFGPGTRLTVL.

This chain uses TRBV13 with TRBJ2-5; 7 bases match TRBD1. Per germline, CDR1 PRHDT and CDR2 FYEKMQ (reference sequence). The CDR3 is 13 residues long. Trimming at V came to 5 bases and at J to 9 bases, leaving 9 bases not matched to a gene. CDR3 sequence reads: CASSRGQSEAQYF. The CDR3 nucleotides read TGTGCCAGCAGCCGGGGACAGTCCGAGGCCCAGTACTTC.

Notes on this clone: Other DNA sequences of this sample code for an identical CDR3. The chain couples TRBV7-8 to TRBJ1-1, with unresolved D. The CDR3 is 14 amino acids. Germline V gives CDR1 SGHVS, CDR2 FQNEAQ. V shed 5 bases and J shed 1 base, with 11 bases lying between them. Here the CDR3 reads CASSPNDRNTEAFF. The CDR3 nucleotides are TGTGCCAGCAGCCCAAACGATAGGAACACTGAAGCTTTCTTT.

This chain connects TRBV7-2 to TRBJ2-7, with TRBD2 identical over 12 bases. The CDR3 has 18 amino acids. Germline V gives CDR1 SGHTA, CDR2 FQGNSA. Losses at the gene ends were 5 bases for V and 0 bases for J; bases not matched to a gene: 11. CDR3 protein: CASSPKLAGGSLSYEQYF. CDR3 sequence (DNA): TGTGCCAGCAGCCCGAAACTAGCGGGAGGCTCCCTCTCCTACGAGCAGTACTTC.

This clone was observed a handful of times. This rearrangement joins TRBV9 to TRBJ1-2, with 10 bases fitting TRBD1. After removal of 3 bases from V and 2 bases from J, the junction contained 4 bases not matched to a gene. Germline V CDR1 and CDR2: SGDLS, YYNGEE. This CDR3 is 15 amino acids long. CDR3 nucleotides: TGTGCCAGCAGCGATCGGGACAGGGGAAACTATGGCTACACCTTC. This sequence encodes CASSDRDRGNYGYTF.

J is TRBJ2-7 and V is TRBV28; the D gene is possibly TRBD1 (6 bases). From germline, CDR1 is MDHEN and CDR2 SYDVKM. The CDR3 totals 15 residues. V was trimmed by 7 bases and J by 2 bases, leaving 18 bases between them. The CDR3 coding sequence is TGTGCCAGCACCCCCTCCGGGACACCTACCTACGAGCAGTACTTC. Protein product: CASTPSGTPTYEQYF. Combining the CDR3 with reference TRBV28 and TRBJ2-7 gives the whole variable domain DVKVTQSSRYLVKRTGEKVFLECVQDMDHENMFWYRQDPGLGLRLIYFSYDVKMKEKGDIPEGYSVSREKKERFSLILESASTNQTSMYLCASTPSGTPTYEQYFGPGTRLTVT.

This CDR3 is CASMRTGPPLHF. The CDR3 bases are TGCGCCAGTATGCGGACAGGTCCGCCCCTCCACTTT. The chain links TRBV10-1 to TRBJ1-6, with 7 bases aligning to TRBD1. V was pared by 9 bases and J by 13 bases, with 9 bases of the junction left unmatched. CDR1 is WNHNN, CDR2 SYGVQD, per germline (reference sequence). The CDR3 totals 12 residues.

This chain joins TRBV27 and TRBJ2-3; D is possibly TRBD1 (5 bases). With 5 bases removed from V and 4 bases from J, the gap between germline ends came to 13 bases. Germline values: CDR1 MNHEY, CDR2 SMNVEV (reference sequence). The CDR3 runs 14 residues. CDR3 sequence (DNA): TGTGCCAGCAGTAGCAGCAGGGTTTCAGATACGCAGTATTTT. This sequence encodes CASSSSRVSDTQYF.

The CDR3: CASSVDGGSGNTIYF. The CDR3 nucleotides read TGCGCCAGCAGCGTGGACGGCGGCTCTGGAAACACCATATATTTT. The genes are TRBV5-1 and TRBJ1-3; no reliable D call. This CDR3 region has 15 residues. Germline-derived CDR1 and CDR2 are SGHRS and YFSETQ. Between the trimmed V and J ends, which lost 4 bases and 0 bases, there was a span of 11 bases.

The chain combines TRBV4-3 with TRBJ1-4; 7 bases line up with TRBD1. The CDR3 has 15 amino acids. Trimming cost V 0 bases and J 4 bases; bases outside gene matches: 2. The germline V gene encodes CDR1 LGHNA and CDR2 YSLEER. The CDR3: CASSQDRQGNEKLFF. CDR3 nucleotides: TGCGCCAGCAGCCAAGATAGACAGGGTAATGAAAAACTGTTTTTT.

The genes are TRBV19 and TRBJ1-1, with D possibly being TRBD1 (6 bases). Germline lookup yields CDR1 LNHDA and CDR2 SQIVND (reference sequence). Trimming took 5 bases from V and 11 from J, leaving 18 bases between them. CDR3 length: 13 residues. CDR3: CASSPPGTQVAFF. CDR3 coding DNA: TGTGCCAGTAGTCCCCCCGGGACACAGGTGGCTTTCTTT. Full variable domain (missing parts from reference TRBV19 and TRBJ1-1): DGGITQSPKYLFRKEGQNVTLSCEQNLNHDAMYWYRQDPGQGLRLIYYSQIVNDFQKGDIAEGYSVSREKKESFPLTVTSAQKNPTAFYLCASSPPGTQVAFFGQGTRLTVV.

This clone was seen a few times. The chain recombines TRBV28 with TRBJ1-6; tentative D call: TRBD1 (5 bases). V was cut by 7 bases and J by 7 bases, with 17 bases left in between. The CDR3 sequence is 15 residues long. Germline V gene data show CDR1 as MDHEN and CDR2 as SYDVKM. CDR3 in amino acids: CASTSRGLGNSPLHF. The CDR3 DNA is TGTGCCAGCACCTCTAGGGGTCTGGGGAATTCACCCCTCCACTTT.

This clone occurred a few times. Mismatch with germline at one junction end may stem from a read error. The chain links TRBV6-1 to TRBJ1-2; D remains ambiguous. Germline CDR1 is MNHNS and CDR2 is SASEGT. This CDR3 has 17 residues. CDR3 amino acids: CASSEAGSGRSAGGYTF. The CDR3 nucleotides are TGTGCCAGCAGCGAAGCTGGCTCGGGCAGAAGCGCGGGGGGCTACACCTTC.

The rearrangement links TRBV7-2 to TRBJ2-1; 13 bases fit TRBD2. Germline CDR1 reads SGHTA; CDR2 reads FQGNSA. This CDR3 spans 15 amino acids. Losses at the gene ends were 4 bases for V and 6 bases for J; bases not matched to a gene: 3. In DNA form, the CDR3 reads TGTGCCAGCAGCTCCAGACTAGCGGGAGGCAATGAGCAGTTCTTC. Translating gives CASSSRLAGGNEQFF. Full variable domain (rest looked up from reference TRBV7-2 and TRBJ2-1): GAGVSQSPSNKVTEKGKDVELRCDPISGHTALYWYRQSLGQGLEFLIYFQGNSAPDKSGLPSDRFSAERTGGSVSTLTIQRTQQEDSAVYLCASSSRLAGGNEQFFGPGTRLTVL.

The genes are TRBV4-2 and TRBJ1-1; the match to TRBD1 covers 7 bases. Trimming at V came to 8 bases and at J to 1 base, leaving 13 bases not matched to a gene. This CDR3 comprises 16 residues. Germline V gives CDR1 LGHNA, CDR2 YNFKEQ. The CDR3 region is CASRRGVGTANTEAFF. For the CDR3, the DNA is TGTGCCAGCCGCCGAGGTGTCGGGACAGCGAACACTGAAGCTTTCTTT.